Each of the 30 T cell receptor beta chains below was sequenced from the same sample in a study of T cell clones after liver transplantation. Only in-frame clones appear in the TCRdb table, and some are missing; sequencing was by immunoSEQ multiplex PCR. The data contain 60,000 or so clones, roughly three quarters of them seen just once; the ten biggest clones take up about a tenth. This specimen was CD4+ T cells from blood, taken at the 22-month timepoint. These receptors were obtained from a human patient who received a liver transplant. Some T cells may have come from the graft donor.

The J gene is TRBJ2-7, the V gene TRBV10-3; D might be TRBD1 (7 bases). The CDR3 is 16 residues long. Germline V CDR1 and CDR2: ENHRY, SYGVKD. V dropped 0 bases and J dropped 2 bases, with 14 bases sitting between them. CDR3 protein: CAISESVGRGAYEQYF. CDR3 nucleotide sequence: TGTGCCATCAGTGAGTCAGTCGGCAGGGGGGCCTACGAGCAGTACTTC.

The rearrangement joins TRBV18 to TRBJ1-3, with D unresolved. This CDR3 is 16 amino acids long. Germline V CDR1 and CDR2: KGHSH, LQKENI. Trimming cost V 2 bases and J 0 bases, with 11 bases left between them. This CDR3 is CASSPSRRSSGNTIYF. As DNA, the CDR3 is TGTGCCAGCTCACCATCCAGAAGGAGCTCTGGAAACACCATATATTTT. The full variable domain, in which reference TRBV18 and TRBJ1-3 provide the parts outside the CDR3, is NAGVMQNPRHLVRRRGQEARLRCSPMKGHSHVYWYRQLPEEGLKFMVYLQKENIIDESGMPKERFSAEFPKEGPSILRIQQVVRGDSAAYFCASSPSRRSSGNTIYFGEGSWLTVV.

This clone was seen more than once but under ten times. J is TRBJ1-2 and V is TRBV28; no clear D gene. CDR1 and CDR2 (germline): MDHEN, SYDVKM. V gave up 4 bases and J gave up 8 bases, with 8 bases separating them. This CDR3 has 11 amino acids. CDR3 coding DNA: TGTGCCAGCAGTTCGGTCCGGGGCTACACCTTC. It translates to CASSSVRGYTF.

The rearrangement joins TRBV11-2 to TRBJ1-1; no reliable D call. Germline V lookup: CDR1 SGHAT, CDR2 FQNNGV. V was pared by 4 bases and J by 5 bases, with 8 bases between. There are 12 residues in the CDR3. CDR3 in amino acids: CASSYLRTEAFF. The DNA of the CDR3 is TGTGCCAGCAGCTACCTGAGGACTGAAGCTTTCTTT.

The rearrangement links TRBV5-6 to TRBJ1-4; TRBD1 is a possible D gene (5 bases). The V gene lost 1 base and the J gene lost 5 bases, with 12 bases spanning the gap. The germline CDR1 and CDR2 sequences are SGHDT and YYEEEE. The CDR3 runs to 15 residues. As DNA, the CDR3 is TGTGCCAGCAGCTTGTGGGGGGTCAAAAATGAAAAACTGTTTTTT. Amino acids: CASSLWGVKNEKLFF. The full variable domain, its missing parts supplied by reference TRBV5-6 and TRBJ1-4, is DAGVTQSPTHLIKTRGQQVTLRCSPKSGHDTVSWYQQALGQGPQFIFQYYEEEERQRGNFPDRFSGHQFPNYSSELNVNALLLGDSALYLCASSLWGVKNEKLFFGSGTQLSVL.

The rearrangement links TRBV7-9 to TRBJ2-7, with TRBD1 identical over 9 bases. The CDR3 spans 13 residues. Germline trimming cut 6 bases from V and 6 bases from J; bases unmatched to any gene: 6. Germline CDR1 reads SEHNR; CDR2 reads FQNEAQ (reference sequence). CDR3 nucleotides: TGTGCCAGCAGAGGGACAGGGATCGGCGAGCAGTACTTC. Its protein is CASRGTGIGEQYF.

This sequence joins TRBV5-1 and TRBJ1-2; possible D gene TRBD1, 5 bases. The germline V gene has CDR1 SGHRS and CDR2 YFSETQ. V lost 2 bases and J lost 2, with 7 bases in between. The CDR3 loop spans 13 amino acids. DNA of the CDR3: TGCGCCAGCAGCTTCCAGGGAAACTATGGCTACACCTTC. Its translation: CASSFQGNYGYTF.

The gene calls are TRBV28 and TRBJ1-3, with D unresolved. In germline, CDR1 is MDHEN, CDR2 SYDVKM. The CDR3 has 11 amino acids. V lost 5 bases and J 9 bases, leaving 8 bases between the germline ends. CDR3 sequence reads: CASSAPSTIYF. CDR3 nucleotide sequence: TGTGCCAGCAGTGCACCCAGCACCATATATTTT.

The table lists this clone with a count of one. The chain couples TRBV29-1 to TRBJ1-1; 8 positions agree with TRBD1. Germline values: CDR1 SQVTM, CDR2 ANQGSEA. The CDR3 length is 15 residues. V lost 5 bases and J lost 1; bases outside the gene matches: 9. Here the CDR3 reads CSVYGQTGANTEAFF. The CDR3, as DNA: TGCAGCGTTTACGGACAGACAGGGGCGAACACTGAAGCTTTCTTT.

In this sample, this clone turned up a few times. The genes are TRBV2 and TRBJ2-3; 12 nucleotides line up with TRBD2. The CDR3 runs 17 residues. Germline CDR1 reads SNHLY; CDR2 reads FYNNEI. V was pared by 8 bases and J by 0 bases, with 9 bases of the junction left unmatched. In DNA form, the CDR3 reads TGTGCCAGCCAGGGTCCTAGCGGGGGGGCCAGCACAGATACGCAGTATTTT. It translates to CASQGPSGGASTDTQYF.

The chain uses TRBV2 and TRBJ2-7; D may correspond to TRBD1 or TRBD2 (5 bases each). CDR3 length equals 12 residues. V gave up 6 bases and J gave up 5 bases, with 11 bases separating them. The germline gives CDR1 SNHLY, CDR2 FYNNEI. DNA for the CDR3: TGTGCCAGCAGATATGGGGGTGACGAGCAGTACTTC. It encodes CASRYGGDEQYF.

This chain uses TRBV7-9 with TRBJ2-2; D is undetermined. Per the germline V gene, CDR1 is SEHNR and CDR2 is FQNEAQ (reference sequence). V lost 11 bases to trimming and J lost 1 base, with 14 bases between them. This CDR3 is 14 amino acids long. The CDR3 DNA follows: TGTGCCGTCAGACACTCTCTGAACACCGGGGAGCTGTTTTTT. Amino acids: CAVRHSLNTGELFF.

The CDR3 spells CASSEGVGAERNTGELFF. The CDR3 DNA is TGTGCCAGCAGTGAAGGGGTAGGAGCGGAGCGGAACACCGGGGAGCTGTTTTTT. The chain joins TRBV25-1 to TRBJ2-2; tentative D call: TRBD2 (5 bases). The CDR3 is made up of 18 amino acids. Germline lookup yields CDR1 MGHDK and CDR2 SYGVNS. Deletions cut 2 bases from V and 1 base from J, with 17 bases between.

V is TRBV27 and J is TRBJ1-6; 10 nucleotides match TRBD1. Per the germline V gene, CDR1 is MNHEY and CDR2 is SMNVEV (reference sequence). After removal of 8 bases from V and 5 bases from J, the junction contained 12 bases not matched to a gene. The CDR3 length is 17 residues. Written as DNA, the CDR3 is TGTGCCAGCGGGTTTTTAGGGACAGGGGCCGATAATTCACCCCTCCACTTT. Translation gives CASGFLGTGADNSPLHF.

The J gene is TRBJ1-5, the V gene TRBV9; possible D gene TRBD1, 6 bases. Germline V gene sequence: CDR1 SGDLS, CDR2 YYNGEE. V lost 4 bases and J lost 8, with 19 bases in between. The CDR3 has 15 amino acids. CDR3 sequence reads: CASSPTGQGSKPQHF. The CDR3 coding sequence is TGTGCCAGCAGCCCCACGGGGCAGGGGTCGAAGCCCCAGCATTTT. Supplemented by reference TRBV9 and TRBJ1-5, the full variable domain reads DSGVTQTPKHLITATGQRVTLRCSPRSGDLSVYWYQQSLDQGLQFLIQYYNGEERAKGNILERFSAQQFPDLHSELNLSSLELGDSALYFCASSPTGQGSKPQHFGDGTRLSIL.

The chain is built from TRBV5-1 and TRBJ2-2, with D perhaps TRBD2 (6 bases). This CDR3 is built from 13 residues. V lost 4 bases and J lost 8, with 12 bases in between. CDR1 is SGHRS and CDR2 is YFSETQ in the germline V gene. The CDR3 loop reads CASSAVREGELFF. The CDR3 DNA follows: TGCGCCAGCAGCGCCGTCCGGGAGGGGGAGCTGTTTTTT.

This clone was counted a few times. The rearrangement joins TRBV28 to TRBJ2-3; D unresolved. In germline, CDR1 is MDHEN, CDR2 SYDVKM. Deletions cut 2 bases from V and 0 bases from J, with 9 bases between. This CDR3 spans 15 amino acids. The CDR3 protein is CASSLIFGSTDTQYF. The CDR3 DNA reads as TGTGCCAGCAGTTTAATTTTCGGGAGCACAGATACGCAGTATTTT.

The CDR3 region has the DNA TGTGCCAGCAGCGTAGAGGGCAGGGAATTGGATGAGCAGTTCTTC. Protein product: CASSVEGRELDEQFF. J is TRBJ2-1 and V is TRBV9; a possible D gene is TRBD1 (5 bases). With 0 bases removed from V and 8 bases from J, the gap between germline ends came to 15 bases. Germline-derived CDR1 and CDR2 are SGDLS and YYNGEE. The CDR3 has 15 amino acids.

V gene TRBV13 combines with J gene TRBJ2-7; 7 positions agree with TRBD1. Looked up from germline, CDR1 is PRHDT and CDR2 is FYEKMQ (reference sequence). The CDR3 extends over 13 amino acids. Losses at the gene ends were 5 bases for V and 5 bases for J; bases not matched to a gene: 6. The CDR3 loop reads CASSQGTVHEQYF. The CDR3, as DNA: TGTGCCAGCAGCCAGGGGACAGTCCACGAGCAGTACTTC. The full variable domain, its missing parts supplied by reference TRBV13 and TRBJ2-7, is AAGVIQSPRHLIKEKRETATLKCYPIPRHDTVYWYQQGPGQDPQFLISFYEKMQSDKGSIPDRFSAQQFSDYHSELNMSSLELGDSALYFCASSQGTVHEQYFGPGTRLTVT.

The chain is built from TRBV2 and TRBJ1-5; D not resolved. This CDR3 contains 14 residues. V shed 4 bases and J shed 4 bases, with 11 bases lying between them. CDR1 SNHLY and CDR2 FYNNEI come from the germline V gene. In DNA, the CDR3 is TGTGCCAGCAGTGTCGACCGGGGAAATCAGCCCCAGCATTTT. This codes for CASSVDRGNQPQHF.

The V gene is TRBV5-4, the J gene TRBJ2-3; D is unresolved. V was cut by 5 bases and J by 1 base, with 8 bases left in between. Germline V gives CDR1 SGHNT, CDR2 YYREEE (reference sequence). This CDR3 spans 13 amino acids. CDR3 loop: CASSVEGTDTQYF. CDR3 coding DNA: TGTGCCAGCAGTGTTGAGGGCACAGATACGCAGTATTTT. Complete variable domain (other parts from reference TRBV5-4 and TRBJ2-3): ETGVTQSPTHLIKTRGQQVTLRCSSQSGHNTVSWYQQALGQGPQFIFQYYREEENGRGNFPPRFSGLQFPNYSSELNVNALELDDSALYLCASSVEGTDTQYFGPGTRLTVL.

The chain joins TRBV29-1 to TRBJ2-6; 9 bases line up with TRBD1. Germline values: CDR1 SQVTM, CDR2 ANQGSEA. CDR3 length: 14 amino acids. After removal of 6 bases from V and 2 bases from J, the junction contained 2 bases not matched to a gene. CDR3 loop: CSVGTGPGANVLTF. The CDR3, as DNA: TGCAGCGTAGGGACAGGGCCTGGGGCCAACGTCCTGACTTTC.

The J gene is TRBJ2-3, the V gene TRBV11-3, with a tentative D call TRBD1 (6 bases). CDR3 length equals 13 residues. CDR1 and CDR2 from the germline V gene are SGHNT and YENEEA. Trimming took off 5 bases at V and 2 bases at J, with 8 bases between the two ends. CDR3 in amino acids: CASSRGTTDTQYF. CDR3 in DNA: TGTGCCAGCAGCAGGGGGACCACAGATACGCAGTATTTT. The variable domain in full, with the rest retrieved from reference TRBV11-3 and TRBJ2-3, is EAGVVQSPRYKIIEKKQPVAFWCNPISGHNTLYWYLQNLGQGPELLIRYENEEAVDDSQLPKDRFSAERLKGVDSTLKIQPAELGDSAVYLCASSRGTTDTQYFGPGTRLTVL.

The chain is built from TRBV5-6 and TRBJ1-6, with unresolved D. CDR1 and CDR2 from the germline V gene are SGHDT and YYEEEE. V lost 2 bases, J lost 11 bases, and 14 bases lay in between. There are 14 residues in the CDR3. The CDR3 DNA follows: TGTGCCAGCAGCTTATACCGGGCCACTGCACCCCTCCACTTT. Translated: CASSLYRATAPLHF. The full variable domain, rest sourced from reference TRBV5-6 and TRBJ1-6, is DAGVTQSPTHLIKTRGQQVTLRCSPKSGHDTVSWYQQALGQGPQFIFQYYEEEERQRGNFPDRFSGHQFPNYSSELNVNALLLGDSALYLCASSLYRATAPLHFGNGTRLTVT.

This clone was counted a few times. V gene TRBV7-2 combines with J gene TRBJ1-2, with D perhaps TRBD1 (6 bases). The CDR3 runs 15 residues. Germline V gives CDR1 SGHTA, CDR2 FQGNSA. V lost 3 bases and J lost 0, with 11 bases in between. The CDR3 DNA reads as TGTGCCAGCAGCTTGGACAGCTCCACTAACTATGGCTACACCTTC. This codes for CASSLDSSTNYGYTF.

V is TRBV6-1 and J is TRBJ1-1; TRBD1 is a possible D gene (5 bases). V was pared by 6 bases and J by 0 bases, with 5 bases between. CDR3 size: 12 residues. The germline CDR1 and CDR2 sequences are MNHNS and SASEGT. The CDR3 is CASRGLNTEAFF. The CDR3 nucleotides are TGTGCCAGCAGGGGACTGAACACTGAAGCTTTCTTT.

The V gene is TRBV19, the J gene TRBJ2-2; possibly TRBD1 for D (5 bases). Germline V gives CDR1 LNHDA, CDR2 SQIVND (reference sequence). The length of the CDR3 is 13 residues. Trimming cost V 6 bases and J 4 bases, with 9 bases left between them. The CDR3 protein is CASRITGTGELFF. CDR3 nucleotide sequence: TGTGCCAGTAGGATTACAGGCACCGGGGAGCTGTTTTTT.

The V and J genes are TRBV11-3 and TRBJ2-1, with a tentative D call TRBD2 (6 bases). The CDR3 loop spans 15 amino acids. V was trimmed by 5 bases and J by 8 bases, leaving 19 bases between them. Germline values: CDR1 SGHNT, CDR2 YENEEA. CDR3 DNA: TGTGCCAGCAGCCCAAGGCGGGGTGCGCACGATGAGCAGTTCTTC. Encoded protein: CASSPRRGAHDEQFF.

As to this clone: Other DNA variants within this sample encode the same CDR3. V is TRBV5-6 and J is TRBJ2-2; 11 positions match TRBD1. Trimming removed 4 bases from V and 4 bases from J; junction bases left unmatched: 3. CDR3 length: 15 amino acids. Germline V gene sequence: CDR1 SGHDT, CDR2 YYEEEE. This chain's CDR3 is CASSIGTGGTGELFF. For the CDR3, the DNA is TGTGCCAGCAGCATCGGGACAGGGGGCACCGGGGAGCTGTTTTTT.

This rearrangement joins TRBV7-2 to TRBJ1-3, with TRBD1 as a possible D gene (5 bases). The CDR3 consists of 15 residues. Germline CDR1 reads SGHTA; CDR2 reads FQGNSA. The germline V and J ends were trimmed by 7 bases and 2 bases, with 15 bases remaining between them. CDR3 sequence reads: CASKPSWGAGNTIYF. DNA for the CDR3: TGTGCCAGCAAACCCAGTTGGGGGGCTGGAAACACCATATATTTT.